This TCR beta chain was sequenced during a study of shared clonotypes between healthy human individuals. Genomic DNA per cell subset filled all wells of several immunoSEQ plates. Original analysis: Junction-only sequences produced by ImmunoSEQ had no quality scores, so filtering differed. TCRdb keeps only in-frame clones here, not all; method: immunoSEQ multiplex PCR. Clone size and V and J calls were adopted from that table, with D and trimming inferred from the DNA. Among about 1 million clones listed, about three quarters were seen once. Germline V gene sequence: CDR1 GTSNPN, CDR2 SVGIG (reference sequence). The germline V and J ends were trimmed by 0 bases and 5 bases, with 4 bases remaining between them. The CDR3 runs 11 residues. To note about this clone: The antigen is undetermined. Other DNA sequences in the sample encode the same CDR3.

Broader study findings: Sequencing depth was a factor that was expected to affect clonotype sharing among donors. Naive subsets usually exceeded memory subsets in estimated richness.

The receptor was derived from a man aged 18 to 29 in good health. This chain links TRBV30 with TRBJ2-5; no firm D call. The sequenced material came from memory CD4+ T cells sorted from blood. Subset indicated: CD45RA-negative fraction. The chain's CDR3 is CAWSVSETQYF. The CDR3 DNA reads as TGTGCCTGGAGTGTATCGGAGACCCAGTACTTC. The full variable domain, completed using reference TRBV30 and TRBJ2-5, is SQTIHQWPATLVQPVGSPLSLECTVEGTSNPNLYWYRQAAGRGLQLLFYSVGIGQISSEVPQNLSASRPQDRQFILSSKKLLLSDSGFYLCAWSVSETQYFGPGTRLLVL.